This TCR beta chain was retrieved from a study of blood T cell repertoires in COVID-19 (dated by TCRdb to between 2020 and 2021). Some background on the complete study: Collaborator samples came from the United States, Italy and Spain and covered acute and convalescent phases of COVID-19. The material from the prospective study consisted of cDNA or gDNA derived from T cells, B-cell-depleted T cells, or PBMCs. The dataset comprised deeply sampled blood TCRbeta repertoires from subjects exposed to, actively infected with, or recovered from COVID-19. The repertoires were released in a freely available public database intended as a resource for research on the immune response to SARS-CoV-2. The samples were drawn from the first 160 participants of the ongoing ImmuneRACE study and from some 1,300 subjects provided by 6 global collaborators. A de-identified subject ID, COVID-19 status, age in years and sex were almost always included in the sample metadata. Where HLA class I and class II types were available, the types were taken from metadata supplied by the sample provider, not from assay-based typing.

One collaborating source in Seattle enrolled patients while the patients were actively infected and followed the patients over time throughout the course of disease. The collaborating institutions used their own protocols to collect whole blood in K2EDTA tubes. Collaborator samples were shipped for TCRbeta analysis as frozen whole blood, isolated PBMCs, or DNA extracted from either sample type. What the work shows at the level of the full study, not this receptor alone: The quantity of clinical and demographic metadata differed by source and by participant and was supplied without curation.

About this clone itself: What this receptor recognizes is not known. Base qualities were left out, and no much larger clone turns up one base away.

The immunoSEQ Assay, a bias-controlled multiplex PCR, was used to amplify TCRbeta CDR3 regions from genomic DNA. Per the source publication's procedure: Nucleated cell counts per sample were estimated from amplification of reference gene primers within the assay. To quantify the absolute abundance of each unique TCRbeta CDR3 rearrangement, sequence reads were collapsed and filtered. For each sample, productive Simpson clonality was calculated as the square root of Simpson's diversity index across productive rearrangements. Drawn from immuneACCESS, this table holds only the in-frame rearrangements with V and J called that TCRdb kept. Clones are partly lost; checked studies trace under half to an unresolved V gene and leave the rest unexplained. D and trimming were read from the DNA, whereas the V and J calls and clone size are those reported in that table. The sample contains just over 150,000 clones, 92% of them found a single time. Of the sample, about 4.8% falls within the top ten clones.

Taken from cysteine to phenylalanine, the CDR3 has 15 residues. Just CDR3 DNA is preserved here, 45 bases in frame from base 1. Trimming takes 9 bases from V and 1 base from J, and the germline ends sit 19 bases apart. CDR1 and CDR2 (WNHNN, SYGVQD) derive from the germline V gene (reference sequence). The V and J segments used are TRBV10-1 and TRBJ2-7; the D gene is perhaps TRBD2, from 7 matching bases. This clonotype was obtained from a man under 40 with COVID-19, enrolled during active disease. Sequenced sample: peripheral blood. The DNA reads TGCGCCAGATCGTGTCGGGGGGCGGATTCCTACGAGCAGTACTTC. Translated, this is CARSCRGADSYEQYF.